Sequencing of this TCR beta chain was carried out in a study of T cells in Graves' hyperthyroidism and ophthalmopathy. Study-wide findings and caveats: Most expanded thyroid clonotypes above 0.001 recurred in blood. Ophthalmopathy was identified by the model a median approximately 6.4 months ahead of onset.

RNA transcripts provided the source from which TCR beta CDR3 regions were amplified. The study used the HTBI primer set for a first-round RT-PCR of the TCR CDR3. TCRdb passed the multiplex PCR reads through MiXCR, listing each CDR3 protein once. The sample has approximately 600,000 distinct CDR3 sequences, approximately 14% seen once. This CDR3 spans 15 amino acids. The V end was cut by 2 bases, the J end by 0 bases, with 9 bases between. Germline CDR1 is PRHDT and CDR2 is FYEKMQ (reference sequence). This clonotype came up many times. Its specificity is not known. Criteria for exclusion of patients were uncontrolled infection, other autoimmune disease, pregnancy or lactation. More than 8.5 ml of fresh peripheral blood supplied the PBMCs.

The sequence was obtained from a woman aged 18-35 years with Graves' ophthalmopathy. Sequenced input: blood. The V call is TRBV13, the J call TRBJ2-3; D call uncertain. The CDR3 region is CASSLLRSSTDTQYF. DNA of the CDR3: TGTGCCAGCAGCTTATTGCGTTCTAGCACAGATACGCAGTATTTT.